Following are 11 T cell receptor beta chains from one sample sequenced in a study of Tregs in tolerant kidney transplant recipients. Profiled with immunoSEQ multiplex PCR; TCRdb holds only in-frame clones, not every one. The data contain about 110,000 clones, roughly 90% of them seen just once; the ten biggest clones take up 0.34%. The material sequenced was CD4+ T cells from blood, taken before the transplant. All receptors derive from a human donor who received a combined kidney and bone marrow transplant.

The V call is TRBV7-2, the J call TRBJ1-1, with a weak D call TRBD1 (5 bases). V lost 5 bases, J lost 6 bases, and 22 bases lay in between. Germline V gene sequence: CDR1 SGHTA, CDR2 FQGNSA. The CDR3 runs to 16 residues. As DNA, the CDR3 is TGTGCCAGCAGCACCCTCTTGGACACAAGGTCCGCTGAAGCTTTCTTT. Amino acid sequence: CASSTLLDTRSAEAFF.

This clone has only one observation. This chain connects TRBV30 to TRBJ1-2; D perhaps matches TRBD1 (5 bases). There are 15 residues in the CDR3. V was clipped by 6 bases and J by 4 bases, with 21 bases between them. CDR1 GTSNPN and CDR2 SVGIG come from the germline V gene (reference sequence). The CDR3 sequence: CACPGSGTRVYGYTF. Written as DNA, the CDR3 is TGTGCCTGTCCCGGCTCCGGGACTCGGGTCTATGGCTACACCTTC.

The genes are TRBV5-6 and TRBJ1-2; 9 bases agree with TRBD1. The V gene's germline CDR1 is SGHDT and CDR2 YYEEEE. With 3 bases clipped from V and 7 bases from J, the junction kept 7 bases outside the gene matches. The CDR3 sequence is 14 residues long. The CDR3 protein is CASSSGRQGGGYTF. The CDR3 nucleotides read TGTGCCAGCAGCTCGGGTCGACAGGGGGGTGGCTACACCTTC.

V gene TRBV28 combines with J gene TRBJ1-1, with D unclear. CDR1 is MDHEN, CDR2 SYDVKM, per germline. The CDR3 totals 15 residues. V gave up 5 bases and J gave up 1 base, with 14 bases separating them. CDR3 protein: CASSGSWAGNTEAFF. In DNA, the CDR3 is TGTGCCAGCAGTGGCAGCTGGGCTGGGAACACTGAAGCTTTCTTT.

The chain joins TRBV11-3 to TRBJ2-3, with D maybe TRBD2 (5 bases). With 5 bases removed from V and 4 bases from J, the gap between germline ends came to 16 bases. The CDR3 contains 15 residues. CDR1 is SGHNT and CDR2 is YENEEA in the germline V gene. In DNA, the CDR3 is TGTGCCAGCAGCCCCGGACTCCTTGGGGCAGATACGCAGTATTTT. Protein product: CASSPGLLGADTQYF.

This chain uses TRBV19 with TRBJ2-2, with no clear D. The CDR3 runs to 12 residues. Germline-derived CDR1 and CDR2 are LNHDA and SQIVND (reference sequence). Trimming left V 3 bases short and J 7 bases short, with 6 bases between. CDR3 protein: CASSIRGGELFF. CDR3 coding DNA: TGTGCCAGTAGTATTCGAGGCGGGGAGCTGTTTTTT.

V and J are TRBV11-2 and TRBJ2-3; 10 nucleotides align to TRBD2. The CDR3 runs 16 residues. V was clipped by 1 base and J by 8 bases; unmatched bases: 9. CDR1 is SGHAT, CDR2 FQNNGV, per germline. In DNA, the CDR3 is TGTGCCAGCAGCTTAGTCACTAGCGGGGCCAGTCCTACGCAGTATTTT. The encoded protein is CASSLVTSGASPTQYF. Full variable domain (remainder filled in from reference TRBV11-2 and TRBJ2-3): EAGVAQSPRYKIIEKRQSVAFWCNPISGHATLYWYQQILGQGPKLLIQFQNNGVVDDSQLPKDRFSAERLKGVDSTLKIQPAKLEDSAVYLCASSLVTSGASPTQYFGPGTRLTVL.

The chain recombines TRBV29-1 with TRBJ2-3; 8 nucleotides match TRBD2. Germline CDR1 is SQVTM and CDR2 is ANQGSEA. The trim removed 4 bases at V and 5 bases at J, leaving 2 bases unmatched. There are 12 residues in the CDR3. The CDR3 here is CSVGGGRDTQYF. CDR3 coding DNA: TGCAGCGTTGGCGGGGGGAGAGATACGCAGTATTTT.

The CDR3 coding sequence is TGCGCCAGCAGCCAGTCTGGGACTAGCGGGAGGTCGAGCACAGATACGCAGTATTTT. Its protein is CASSQSGTSGRSSTDTQYF. The rearrangement links TRBV4-3 to TRBJ2-3; TRBD2 agrees at 15 bases. The V and J ends lost 3 bases and 0 bases, in that order; junction bases with no gene match: 7. The germline gives CDR1 LGHNA, CDR2 YSLEER. The CDR3 sequence is 19 residues long.

The chain recombines TRBV2 with TRBJ1-5; D uncertain. This CDR3 is built from 14 residues. Between the trimmed V and J ends, which lost 3 bases and 3 bases, there was a span of 9 bases. Germline loops: CDR1 SNHLY, CDR2 FYNNEI. The CDR3 DNA is TGTGCCAGCAGTGATAGCCGCCCCAATCAGCCCCAGCATTTT. Its translation: CASSDSRPNQPQHF. The full variable domain, its missing parts supplied by reference TRBV2 and TRBJ1-5, is EPEVTQTPSHQVTQMGQEVILRCVPISNHLYFYWYRQILGQKVEFLVSFYNNEISEKSEIFDDQFSVERPDGSNFTLKIRSTKLEDSAMYFCASSDSRPNQPQHFGDGTRLSIL.

In its sample, this clone was seen once. The V and J genes are TRBV19 and TRBJ2-7; D not certain. V lost 4 bases to trimming and J lost 2 bases, with 9 bases between them. The CDR3 sequence is 13 residues long. Germline CDR1 reads LNHDA; CDR2 reads SQIVND (reference sequence). CDR3 region: CASSTPGTYEQYF. The DNA for the CDR3 is TGTGCCAGTAGTACGCCAGGCACCTACGAGCAGTACTTC.